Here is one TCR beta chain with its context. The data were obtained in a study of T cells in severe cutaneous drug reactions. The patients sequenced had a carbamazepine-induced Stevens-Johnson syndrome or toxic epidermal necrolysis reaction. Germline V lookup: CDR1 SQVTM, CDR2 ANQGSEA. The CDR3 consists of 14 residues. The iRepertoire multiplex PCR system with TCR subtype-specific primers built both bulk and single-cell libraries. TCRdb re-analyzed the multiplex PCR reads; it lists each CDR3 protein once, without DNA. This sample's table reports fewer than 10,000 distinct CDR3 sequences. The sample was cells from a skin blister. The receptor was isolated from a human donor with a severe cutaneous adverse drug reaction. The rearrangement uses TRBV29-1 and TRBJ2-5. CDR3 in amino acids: CSVEPNRNQETQYF.